This entry features one T cell receptor (beta chain) sequence. Cohorts were determined from participant-reported clinical history. The germline V gene has CDR1 SGDLS and CDR2 YYNGEE. The CDR3 totals 14 residues. Trimming left V 5 bases short and J 0 bases short, with 8 bases between. Original analysis: The assay estimated nucleated cells by amplifying reference gene primers. Some clones are missing from TCRdb's copy, which holds only in-frame ones; the method was immunoSEQ multiplex PCR. D and trimming were read from the DNA, whereas the V and J calls and clone size are those reported in that table. Among under 250,000 clones listed, 70% to 90% were seen once. This specimen comes from a study of blood T cell repertoires in COVID-19.

This clonotype was obtained from a man aged 25 to 45 who had recovered from COVID-19. Material for sequencing was PBMCs or T cells enriched from blood (not recorded which). This chain links TRBV9 with TRBJ2-2; TRBD2 might be the D (5 bases). This CDR3 reads CASRTGTNTGELFF. The CDR3 DNA sequence: TGTGCCAGCAGAACCGGGACGAACACCGGGGAGCTGTTTTTT.